These 4 T cell receptor beta chains came from one sample sequenced in a study of cytomegalovirus exposure and HLA in healthy donors. It was with 60 Vbeta and 13 Jbeta primers that the PCR ran. Profiling relied on immunoSEQ multiplex PCR, and the TCRdb table lists in-frame clones only, not all of them. The sample shows roughly 70,000 clones, and approximately 2.9% sits with its ten largest clones. Source material: PBMCs. Receptors originate from a man aged 35 to 55 in good health and CMV-seronegative.

This chain joins TRBV9 and TRBJ1-2; no clear D gene. The CDR3 extends over 12 amino acids. Germline V gives CDR1 SGDLS, CDR2 YYNGEE. Deletions cut 3 bases from V and 4 bases from J, with 7 bases between. CDR3 region: CASSERSYGYTF. CDR3 DNA sequence: TGTGCCAGCAGCGAGAGAAGCTATGGCTACACCTTC.

The chain is built from TRBV11-2 and TRBJ1-1; maybe TRBD1 (6 bases). The V and J ends lost 6 bases and 2 bases respectively, with 13 bases between them. Germline lookup yields CDR1 SGHAT and CDR2 FQNNGV. The CDR3 is made up of 14 amino acids. The CDR3 nucleotides read TGTGCCAGCAGGGGACTAGGGACAAACACTGAAGCTTTCTTT. Protein product: CASRGLGTNTEAFF.

The chain recombines TRBV6-6 with TRBJ2-5; 11 bases line up with TRBD1. CDR3 length equals 15 residues. Looked up from germline, CDR1 is MNHNY and CDR2 is SVGAGI (reference sequence). J was trimmed by 5 bases and V by 5 bases; bases with no gene match: 7. For the CDR3, the DNA is TGTGCCAGCAGTCCGGACAGGGGGCATGCGGAGACCCAGTACTTC. Translating gives CASSPDRGHAETQYF.

The CDR3 sequence is CASSERQQGVAEQYF. The CDR3 bases are TGTGCCAGCAGCGAACGGCAACAGGGGGTGGCCGAGCAGTACTTC. The chain combines TRBV6-1 with TRBJ2-7; 8 bases line up with TRBD1. The germline CDR1 and CDR2 sequences are MNHNS and SASEGT. CDR3 length equals 15 residues. Germline trimming cut 6 bases from V and 6 bases from J; bases unmatched to any gene: 13.